The rows below give T cell receptor beta chains drawn from one sample of a study of CD8 T cells in Susac syndrome. TCRdb itself ran the immunoSEQ multiplex PCR reads through MiXCR, one entry per CDR3 protein. The table records some 300,000 distinct CDR3 sequences, about nine tenths of them present only once. Sequencing was carried out using CD8+ T cells from PBMCs. The origin of the receptors is a human donor with multiple sclerosis. CDR3s include the opening cysteine and the closing phenylalanine or tryptophan. D genes are given only for firm matches. A clone size is listed for some rows: how often the clone was seen (once, few, many), or a class if it is expanded.

j_gene,v_gene,abundance,d_gene,CDR3nt,CDR3aa
TRBJ1-5,TRBV30,.,.,TGTGCCTGGAGTGTAAACCGACTTAGCAATCAGCCCCAGCATTTT,CAWSVNRLSNQPQHF
TRBJ2-3,TRBV12-3/TRBV12-4,.,.,TGTGCCAGCAGTTTAGCGGAGACAGCTAGCACAGATACGCAGTATTTT,CASSLAETASTDTQYF
TRBJ2-7,TRBV6-2/TRBV6-3,.,.,TGTGCCAGCAGTTCCCTCCCTCTATTGTACTTC,CASSSLPLLYF
TRBJ2-1,TRBV7-3,once,TRBD2,TGTGCCAGCAGCGAAGCGGGGGGGTTAAACAATGAGCAGTTCTTC,CASSEAGGLNNEQFF
TRBJ2-7,TRBV2,.,TRBD1,TGTGCCAGCAGTGACCGGACAGGCTACGAGCAGTACTTC,CASSDRTGYEQYF
TRBJ2-7,TRBV7-2,.,.,TGTGCCAGCAGCTTAGCTGCCTCCCTCTTAGACGAGCAGTACTTC,CASSLAASLLDEQYF
TRBJ2-3,TRBV10-3,.,.,TGTGCCATCAGGACGGTGACGGGGACAACCACAGATACGCAGTATTTT,CAIRTVTGTTTDTQYF
TRBJ2-7,TRBV27,.,.,TGTGCCAGCAGTCCCCACGGGGATGGGCAGTACTTC,CASSPHGDGQYF
TRBJ1-1,TRBV30,.,.,TGTGCCTGGAGTCTCTCGTGGGCCGAAGCTTTCTTT,CAWSLSWAEAFF
TRBJ2-7,TRBV19,.,TRBD2,TGTGCCAGTAGTATAGGGACTAGCAACGAGCAGTACTTC,CASSIGTSNEQYF
TRBJ2-5,TRBV27,few,.,TGTGCCAGCAGTTTAAGATTGGGCATGCAAGAGACCCAGTACTTC,CASSLRLGMQETQYF
TRBJ1-3,TRBV25-1,.,.,TGTGCCAGCATTCCAAGATGGGTTCCCGGAAACACCATATATTTT,CASIPRWVPGNTIYF
TRBJ2-1,TRBV4-3,.,.,TGCGCCAGCAGCCAAGATGGGGGGCACAATGAGCAGTTCTTC,CASSQDGGHNEQFF
TRBJ2-7,TRBV4-3,.,.,TGCGCCAGCAGCCAAGAACCCGGGACATTTTACGAGCAGTACTTC,CASSQEPGTFYEQYF
TRBJ2-5,TRBV2,.,.,TGTGCCAGCAGAGACTCCTTCAACGAGACCCAGTACTTC,CASRDSFNETQYF
TRBJ2-7,TRBV27,.,TRBD2,TGTGCCAGCAGTTTGATCTCCTTCGGGACTAGTGGCGAGCAGTACTTC,CASSLISFGTSGEQYF
TRBJ2-5,TRBV27,.,.,TGTGCCAGCAGTTCGCACCGGGACACAAGTAGGGAGACCCAGTACTTC,CASSSHRDTSRETQYF
TRBJ2-7,TRBV28,.,.,TGTGCCAGCAGCTCCGGCGAGAGGGTGGCACCCGAGCAGTACTTC,CASSSGERVAPEQYF
TRBJ2-5,TRBV7-3,.,.,TGTGCCAGCAGCTTAGGGGGATCCGCGGCGGAGACCCAGTACTTC,CASSLGGSAAETQYF
TRBJ2-7,TRBV11-2,few,.,TGTGCCAGCAGCTTAGTCGGTAACAGGGACGAGCAGTACTTC,CASSLVGNRDEQYF
TRBJ2-7,TRBV20-1,.,.,TGCAGTGCTTCCGGGACTTATCGTACCTACGAGCAGTACTTC,CSASGTYRTYEQYF
TRBJ2-2,TRBV19,.,.,TGTGCCAGTAATCTTGGACTGTACGGGGAGCTGTTTTTT,CASNLGLYGELFF
TRBJ2-1,TRBV4-2,once,.,TGTGCCAGCAGCCAAGAGACGCCTCACAATGAGCAGTTCTTC,CASSQETPHNEQFF
TRBJ2-7,TRBV20-1,.,.,TGCAGTGCTACTTCTTCCTTCCTCTCCTACGAGCAGTACTTC,CSATSSFLSYEQYF
TRBJ2-1,TRBV3-1,.,TRBD1,TGTGCCAGCAGCCGTTTGGACAGGGCAGCATTGGGGGAGCAGTTCTTC,CASSRLDRAALGEQFF
TRBJ2-3,TRBV7-9,.,TRBD2,TGTGCCAGCAGCTCATCGGGAGGAGGTAGCACAGATACGCAGTATTTT,CASSSSGGGSTDTQYF
TRBJ1-2,TRBV27,.,.,TGTGCCAACAGTTTAGGGGGAGCGAACCATGGCTACACCTTC,CANSLGGANHGYTF
TRBJ1-1,TRBV4-3,.,.,TGCGCCAGCAGCCAAGTCGGTTACTCCAGCCAGATCCCTTTCAGGACTCACACTGAAGCTTTCTTT,CASSQVGYSSQIPFRTHTEAFF
TRBJ2-7,TRBV12-3/TRBV12-4,.,.,TGTGCCAGCAGTTTCGTAGCGGCTACCTACGAGCAGTACTTC,CASSFVAATYEQYF
TRBJ1-5,TRBV19,.,.,TGTGCCAGTAGTATTTTTCGGTCGCCAAATCAGCCCCAGCATTTT,CASSIFRSPNQPQHF
TRBJ1-2,TRBV5-4,once,TRBD1,TGTGCCAGCAGCTTGGCACTACAGGGGGCGGCTGGCTACACCTTC,CASSLALQGAAGYTF
TRBJ1-1,TRBV10-3,.,TRBD1,TGTGCCATCAGCGGGACAGGGGGCGAAGCTTTCTTT,CAISGTGGEAFF
TRBJ2-1,TRBV2,.,.,TGTGCCAGCAGGGAAGGTGGTAAGGGTATCAATGAGCAGTTCTTC,CASREGGKGINEQFF
TRBJ1-5,TRBV7-9,.,.,TGTGCCAGCAGCTTAGCCAATCAGCCCCAGCATTTT,CASSLANQPQHF
TRBJ2-5,TRBV19,.,.,TGTGCCAGTAGTATAGATCGAGAGGTTGGAGAAGAGACCCAGTACTTC,CASSIDREVGEETQYF
TRBJ2-1,TRBV6-2/TRBV6-3,.,.,TGTGCCAGCAGTTACTCGAGGGCCAGCAATGAGCAGTTCTTC,CASSYSRASNEQFF
TRBJ2-7,TRBV2,.,.,TGTGCCAGCAGAGAGTCCGGGGGCTACGAGCAGTACTTC,CASRESGGYEQYF
TRBJ2-5,TRBV6-1,few,.,TGTGCCAGCAGCCCGGGGGCAGTGCAAGAGACCCAGTACTTC,CASSPGAVQETQYF
TRBJ2-1,TRBV27,.,.,TGTGCCAGCAGTCCACCTCGCCTCTACAATGAGCAGTTCTTC,CASSPPRLYNEQFF
TRBJ2-2,TRBV12-3/TRBV12-4,.,TRBD2,TGTGCCAGCAGTAGCAAACTAGCGGCCCATAACACCGGGGAGCTGTTTTTT,CASSSKLAAHNTGELFF